This TCR beta chain came from a study of shared clonotypes between healthy human individuals. Whole-study context: Aged 18 to 49, the donors were a couple of women and three men. Study results and limitations: Tissues were not sampled, only blood, and their repertoires likely differ.

Naive CD8 cells were CD45RO-negative, positively selected for CCR7, excluding terminally differentiated effector memory CD45RA+ cells. Donors comprised healthy HIV-negative adults lacking recent acute infections or vaccinations. Researchers divided each subset's genomic DNA evenly across several immunoSEQ plates. The table came from immunoSEQ multiplex PCR; TCRdb's copy has only in-frame clones and leaves some out. The sample consists of around 640,000 clones, 95% to 97% of them appearing once. About this clone: Its specificity is not known.

Sequenced material: naive CD8+ T cells sorted from blood. The receptor's source is a woman aged 25 to 45 in good health.

CDR3 DNA: TGCGCCAGCAGCGCCGGGACACTGTACAATGAGCAGTTCTTC. Protein product: CASSAGTLYNEQFF. The gene calls are TRBV5-1 and TRBJ2-1, with D tentatively TRBD1 (6 bases). V dropped 4 bases and J dropped 4 bases, with 12 bases sitting between them. Per the germline V gene, CDR1 is SGHRS and CDR2 is YFSETQ. This CDR3 has 14 amino acids.